A selection of T cell receptor beta chains follows, all from one sample in a study of blood T cell repertoires in COVID-19. Method: immunoSEQ multiplex PCR; TCRdb's copy keeps in-frame clones and lacks some. This table holds about 300,000 clones, approximately 86% found once. Sequencing input: peripheral blood. These receptors came from a man in his sixties or seventies with acute or convalescent COVID-19. The CDR3 runs from the conserved cysteine through the conserved F or W. A D gene is named only where the DNA matches it firmly. The size of a clone is reported for some rows only, either as once, few or many, or as a class for expanded clones.

>.|TRBJ1-5|TRBV7-2|.
TGTGCCAGCAGCTTAGGGGTCTGGACAGTCAATCAGCCCCAGCATTTT
CASSLGVWTVNQPQHF
>.|TRBJ2-1|TRBV25-1|once
TGTGCCAGCAGTGAACTGGGAGCGAGCAGCTCCTACAATGAGCAGTTCTTC
CASSELGASSSYNEQFF
>.|TRBJ2-3|TRBV7-8|.
TGTGCCAGCAGCTTAGTTTCGGTCTCTAGCACAGATACGCAGTATTTT
CASSLVSVSSTDTQYF
>.|TRBJ2-6|TRBV21-1|.
TGTGCCAGCAGGGGCCGGGACGGGGGACTCTCTGGGGCCAACGTCCTGACTTTC
CASRGRDGGLSGANVLTF
>.|TRBJ1-3|TRBV30|.
TGTGCCTGTCAGACAGGTGGAAACACCATATATTTT
CACQTGGNTIYF
>TRBD2|TRBJ2-2|TRBV19|.
TGTGCCAGTAGTATGGGACTAGCGGCCACCGGGGAGCTGTTTTTT
CASSMGLAATGELFF
>TRBD1|TRBJ1-2|TRBV5-1|.
TGCGCCAGCAGCTGGGGAACGACAGGGTACTATGGCTACACCTTC
CASSWGTTGYYGYTF
>TRBD1|TRBJ2-1|TRBV3-1/TRBV3-2|.
TGTGCCAGCAGCCAAGGATTCGGGACAGTTTACAATGAGCAGTTCTTC
CASSQGFGTVYNEQFF
>.|TRBJ2-7|TRBV5-1|.
TGCGCCAGCAGCTACGAAACCGCAACAGGGCCGACACCCTACGAGCAGTACTTC
CASSYETATGPTPYEQYF
>TRBD2|TRBJ2-3|TRBV18|once
TGTGCCAGCTCAACGAGGCGGGAGACAGATACGCAGTATTTT
CASSTRRETDTQYF
>.|TRBJ2-3|TRBV28|.
TGTGCCAGCAGTTCTGGAGAAAACACAGATACGCAGTATTTT
CASSSGENTDTQYF
>TRBD2|TRBJ2-7|TRBV28|.
TGTGCCAGCGTCTCCGGGGGGGTCTCCTACGAGCAGTACTTC
CASVSGGVSYEQYF
>TRBD2|TRBJ2-3|TRBV18|.
TGTGCCAGCTCACCCGGACTAGGCACAGATACGCAGTATTTT
CASSPGLGTDTQYF
>TRBD1|TRBJ2-2|TRBV19|.
TGTGCCAGTAGATCAGGGACAGGGGCCACCGGGGAGCTGTTTTTT
CASRSGTGATGELFF
>.|TRBJ1-1|TRBV7-9|.
TGTGCCAGCAGCCTCACAGGAACGGGGGGCACTGAAGCTTTCTTT
CASSLTGTGGTEAFF
>.|TRBJ1-1|TRBV5-8|.
TGTGCCAGCAGGCGCGGTTGGACTGAAGCTTTCTTT
CASRRGWTEAFF
>.|TRBJ1-2|TRBV4-3|.
TGCGCCAGCAGCCAAGATAGGATAGCACCGGGCTACACCTTC
CASSQDRIAPGYTF
>TRBD2|TRBJ2-1|TRBV7-2|once
TGTGCCAGCAGCTCCATAAGCGGGAGGGTCAATGAGCAGTTCTTC
CASSSISGRVNEQFF
>TRBD1|TRBJ1-5|TRBV24-1|.
TGTGCCACCAGTGGGGGGACAGGGGCTATAGGACAGCCCCAGCATTTT
CATSGGTGAIGQPQHF
>.|TRBJ2-1|TRBV9|once
TGTGCCAGCACACCCCGAGTGGCGGGATACTCCTACAATGAGCAGTTCTTC
CASTPRVAGYSYNEQFF
>.|TRBJ2-7|TRBV10-3|.
TGTGCCATCAGTGAGTCTTCCGGGTGGAGCTACGAGCAGTACTTC
CAISESSGWSYEQYF
>.|TRBJ1-2|TRBV10-1|few
TGCGCCAGCAGTGAGTCAAACGGGATGGGCTACACCTTC
CASSESNGMGYTF
>TRBD1|TRBJ1-2|TRBV19|.
TGTGCCAGTTATGGACAGGGGGCACCCTATGGCTACACCTTC
CASYGQGAPYGYTF
>.|TRBJ1-3|TRBV6-5|.
TGTGCCAGCAGTTACTCATCGGGGACACGAGGAAACACCATATATTTT
CASSYSSGTRGNTIYF
>TRBD1|TRBJ1-4|TRBV5-4|once
TGTGCCAGCAGCTCCGCCCTGACAGGGGGAAATGAAAAACTGTTTTTT
CASSSALTGGNEKLFF
>.|TRBJ1-1|TRBV7-9|.
TGTGCCAGCAGCTTAGGAGATAACACTGAAGCTTTCTTT
CASSLGDNTEAFF
>TRBD2|TRBJ2-1|TRBV6-5|.
TGTGCCAGCAGTCTGCTAGCGGGCCCCGACAATGAGCAGTTCTTC
CASSLLAGPDNEQFF
>.|TRBJ1-4|TRBV6-5|.
TGTGCCAGCAGAACCGGGGGGGCCCTTAATGAAAAACTGTTTTTT
CASRTGGALNEKLFF
>.|TRBJ1-5|TRBV27|.
TGTGCCAGCAGCCCGGGGCAGGGGCCCAATCAGCCCCAGCATTTT
CASSPGQGPNQPQHF
>TRBD1|TRBJ1-5|TRBV27|.
TGTGCCAGCGCCCGGGACAGGGTCAATCAGCCCCAGCATTTT
CASARDRVNQPQHF
>.|TRBJ2-2|TRBV5-1|.
TGCGCCAGCAGCTTTTCAGGGAAGAACACCGGGGAGCTGTTTTTT
CASSFSGKNTGELFF
>TRBD2|TRBJ2-1|TRBV9|.
TGTGCCAGCAGCACGACTAGCGGGAGGGATCTGTTCTTC
CASSTTSGRDLFF
>.|TRBJ2-7|TRBV4-3|.
TGCGCCAGCAGCCAATCTACTAGCACGAGGTACGAGCAGTACTTC
CASSQSTSTRYEQYF
>.|TRBJ2-5|TRBV6-6|.
TGTGCCAGCAGTTACCGCAGGGAAGAGACCCAGTACTTC
CASSYRREETQYF
>.|TRBJ1-3|TRBV11-2|.
TGTGCCAGCAGCTTATACAATGGAAACACCATATATTTT
CASSLYNGNTIYF
>.|TRBJ2-3|TRBV24-1|.
TGTGCCACCAGTGACTACCCAGATACGCAGTATTTT
CATSDYPDTQYF
>.|TRBJ2-7|TRBV6-6|.
TGTGCCAGCGAGGGCGACAGGTCCTACGAGCAGTACTTC
CASEGDRSYEQYF
>TRBD1|TRBJ2-5|TRBV5-1|.
TGCGCCAGCAGCGGTGGGACAGGGCGAGAGACCCAGTACTTC
CASSGGTGRETQYF
>.|TRBJ1-5|TRBV29-1|.
TGCAGCGTTGCCAGGGGCGGCAATCAGCCCCAGCATTTT
CSVARGGNQPQHF
>TRBD2|TRBJ2-1|TRBV5-3|.
TGTGCCAGAAGCTCCTTTACTAGCGGGAGCTCCTACAATGAGCAGTTCTTC
CARSSFTSGSSYNEQFF
>.|TRBJ1-3|TRBV6-1|many
TGTGCCAGCAGTGATGGGGCTTCAGGAAACACCATATATTTT
CASSDGASGNTIYF
>TRBD2|TRBJ2-2|TRBV6-2/TRBV6-3|.
TGTGCCAGCAGCACGGGACTAGCCACCGGGGAGCTGTTTTTT
CASSTGLATGELFF
>.|TRBJ2-2|TRBV9|.
TGTGCCAGCAGCGTAGTTGGCAGCGGGGAGCTGTTTTTT
CASSVVGSGELFF
>.|TRBJ2-3|TRBV11-2|.
TGTGCCAGCAGCTTCTCTAGCACAGATACGCAGTATTTT
CASSFSSTDTQYF
>TRBD1|TRBJ1-6|TRBV4-3|.
TGCGCCAGCAGCCAAGAAAGCCCGGACAGGGGCAATTCACCCCTCCACTTT
CASSQESPDRGNSPLHF
>TRBD1|TRBJ1-2|TRBV3-1/TRBV3-2|.
TGTGCCAGCGCTAGTCAATTTAGGACAGGGACTTATGGCTACACCTTC
CASASQFRTGTYGYTF
>TRBD2|TRBJ2-5|TRBV6-6|.
TGTGCCAGCAGTCCGGGACTAGGGGGGTACCAAGAGACCCAGTACTTC
CASSPGLGGYQETQYF
>TRBD1|TRBJ1-2|TRBV19|.
TGTGCCAGTAGTTCCCGGGACAGACTCTATGGCTACACCTTC
CASSSRDRLYGYTF
>.|TRBJ1-2|TRBV7-9|.
TGTGCCAGCAGCTTAGCGTTCGCAGGCCCAGGTGGCTACACCTTC
CASSLAFAGPGGYTF
>TRBD2|TRBJ2-3|TRBV5-1|.
TGCGCCAGCAGCTTGATAGCGGGGGGGAGCACAGATACGCAGTATTTT
CASSLIAGGSTDTQYF
>.|TRBJ1-2|TRBV5-1|.
TGCGCCAGCAGCCCCGGCGGGGGTGGACACTATGGCTACACCTTC
CASSPGGGGHYGYTF